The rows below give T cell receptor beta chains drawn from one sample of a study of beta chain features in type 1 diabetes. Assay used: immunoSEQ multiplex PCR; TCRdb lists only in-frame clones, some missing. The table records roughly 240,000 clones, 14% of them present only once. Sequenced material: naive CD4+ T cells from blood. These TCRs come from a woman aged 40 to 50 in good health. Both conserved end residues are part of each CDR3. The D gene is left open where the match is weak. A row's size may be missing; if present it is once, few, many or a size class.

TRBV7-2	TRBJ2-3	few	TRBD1	CASSPGQGTFADTQYF	TGTGCCAGCAGCCCCGGACAGGGGACGTTCGCAGATACGCAGTATTTT
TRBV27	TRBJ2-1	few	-	CATRDRFSYNEQFF	TGTGCCACCCGCGACAGGTTCTCCTACAATGAGCAGTTCTTC
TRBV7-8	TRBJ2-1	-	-	CASSLGVADLYEQFF	TGTGCCAGCAGCTTGGGGGTAGCGGATTTGTATGAGCAGTTCTTC
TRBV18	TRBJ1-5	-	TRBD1	CASSPDRDSNQPQHF	TGTGCCAGCTCACCAGACAGGGATAGCAATCAGCCCCAGCATTTT
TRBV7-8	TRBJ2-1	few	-	CASSARREGQTQFF	TGTGCCAGCAGCGCGCGGAGAGAAGGACAGACGCAGTTCTTC
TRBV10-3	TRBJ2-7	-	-	CAIRGTRQESYEQYF	TGTGCCATCAGGGGTACGAGACAGGAGTCCTACGAGCAGTACTTC
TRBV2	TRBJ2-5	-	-	CASSAQGTGGETQYF	TGTGCCAGCAGTGCACAAGGCACAGGTGGAGAGACCCAGTACTTC
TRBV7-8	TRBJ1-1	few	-	CASSLTGNTEAFF	TGTGCCAGCAGCTTGACGGGGAACACTGAAGCTTTCTTT
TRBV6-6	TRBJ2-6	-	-	CASSYGSAGANVLTF	TGTGCCAGCAGCTACGGGAGCGCTGGGGCCAACGTCCTGACTTTC
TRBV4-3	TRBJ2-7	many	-	CASSQQGPDSGDVNF	TGCGCCAGCAGCCAACAGGGTCCGGACAGCGGCGACGTCAACTTC
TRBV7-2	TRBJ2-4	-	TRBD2	CASSASSGGENIQYF	TGTGCCAGCAGCGCCTCTAGCGGGGGGGAAAACATTCAGTACTTC
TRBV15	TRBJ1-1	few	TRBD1	CATSRRTGRTEAFF	TGTGCCACCAGCAGAAGGACAGGGCGAACTGAAGCTTTCTTT
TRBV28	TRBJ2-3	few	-	CASSPPGLSTDTQYF	TGTGCCAGCAGCCCCCCGGGACTTTCCACAGATACGCAGTATTTT